The rows below give T cell receptor beta chains drawn from one sample of a study of early T cells in non-severe SARS-CoV-2 infection. TCRdb used MiXCR to reprocess the 5' RACE reads, holding one entry per CDR3 protein. The sample includes 25,000 to 40,000 distinct CDR3 sequences, 4% to 5% of them seen just once. Sample: whole blood. The receptors were gathered from an adult who was a healthcare worker with PCR-confirmed SARS-CoV-2 infection or an uninfected control (not recorded which). Each CDR3 is given without its conserved first and last residue.

j_gene: TRBJ1-2
v_gene: TRBV2
CDR3aa: ASSEAGTGGVRGYT

j_gene: TRBJ2-3
v_gene: TRBV7-9
CDR3aa: ASSLPPRLAGRTDTQY

j_gene: TRBJ1-6
v_gene: TRBV7-2
CDR3aa: ASSLIKPYNSPLH

j_gene: TRBJ2-5
v_gene: TRBV28
CDR3aa: ASRRAGGPQETQY

j_gene: TRBJ2-3
v_gene: TRBV5-1
CDR3aa: ASEVTSGADTQY

j_gene: TRBJ2-2
v_gene: TRBV6-1
CDR3aa: ASREAGVNTGELF

j_gene: TRBJ1-5
v_gene: TRBV19
CDR3aa: ASSIAGNLHQPQH

j_gene: TRBJ2-7
v_gene: TRBV28
CDR3aa: ASSLGQGSQQY

j_gene: TRBJ1-3
v_gene: TRBV20-1
CDR3aa: SASPLGSSGNTIY

j_gene: TRBJ1-6
v_gene: TRBV19
CDR3aa: ASSKPGTASIGSPLH

j_gene: TRBJ2-6
v_gene: TRBV20-1
CDR3aa: SARVGSGANVLT

j_gene: TRBJ2-1
v_gene: TRBV6-1
CDR3aa: AITGGGFYNEQF

j_gene: TRBJ1-6
v_gene: TRBV15
CDR3aa: ATSRDLGASSYNSPLH

j_gene: TRBJ1-6
v_gene: TRBV7-6
CDR3aa: ASSPSKSIYNSPLH

j_gene: TRBJ1-1
v_gene: TRBV29-1
CDR3aa: SALTELNTEAF

j_gene: TRBJ2-5
v_gene: TRBV20-1
CDR3aa: SAREGSETQY

j_gene: TRBJ1-1
v_gene: TRBV9
CDR3aa: ASSAFEQGTMNTEAF

j_gene: TRBJ2-7
v_gene: TRBV5-1
CDR3aa: ASSSAGTGGIEQY

j_gene: TRBJ1-3
v_gene: TRBV7-8
CDR3aa: ASSLWVSQSSGNTIY

j_gene: TRBJ1-4
v_gene: TRBV7-9
CDR3aa: ASSPGQGNEKLF

j_gene: TRBJ2-5
v_gene: TRBV7-2
CDR3aa: ASGGETQY

j_gene: TRBJ2-5
v_gene: TRBV7-2
CDR3aa: ASSLGQPQETQY

j_gene: TRBJ2-7
v_gene: TRBV20-1
CDR3aa: SARDPRRANPYEQY

j_gene: TRBJ2-3
v_gene: TRBV11-2
CDR3aa: ASSATSGEVDTQY

j_gene: TRBJ2-2
v_gene: TRBV20-1
CDR3aa: SAWGLAGSTGELF

j_gene: TRBJ2-3
v_gene: TRBV11-2
CDR3aa: ASSLAPPGDTQY

j_gene: TRBJ2-3
v_gene: TRBV9
CDR3aa: ASSVDRADTQY

j_gene: TRBJ2-7
v_gene: TRBV6-5
CDR3aa: ASSLGTRGYEQY

j_gene: TRBJ2-1
v_gene: TRBV30
CDR3aa: AWSGTSRRNEQF

j_gene: TRBJ2-2
v_gene: TRBV21-1
CDR3aa: ASSNSATPGSCF

j_gene: TRBJ2-1
v_gene: TRBV30
CDR3aa: AWSVPDRGKNEQF

j_gene: TRBJ2-5
v_gene: TRBV7-9
CDR3aa: ASSLMRGGPQETQY